This T cell receptor (beta chain) was found in a study of blood T cell repertoires in COVID-19. Study information: Acute and convalescent COVID-19 samples came from the United States, Italy and Spain.

The J segment lost 2 bases and the V segment lost 6 bases, leaving 11 bases of the junction unmatched. The CDR3 runs to 16 residues. The germline V gene has CDR1 MDHEN and CDR2 SYDVKM. The method was immunoSEQ multiplex PCR; TCRdb's version includes in-frame clones alone and lacks a portion of them. Of 200,000 to 300,000 clones in the sample, around 87% are singletons; the top ten hold roughly 2.5%. The sequence came from a woman aged 45-59 years with acute or convalescent COVID-19. The specimen sequenced was peripheral blood. The chain recombines TRBV28 with TRBJ1-2, with TRBD1 identical over 8 bases. For the CDR3, the DNA is TGTGCCAGCAGGAGGGAGGGCAGGGGGCAGAACTATGGCTACACCTTC. This sequence encodes CASRREGRGQNYGYTF.